One sample yielded the 21 T cell receptor beta chains listed below, sequenced in a study of T cell clones after liver transplantation. TCRdb's copy holds only in-frame clones and misses some; the assay was immunoSEQ multiplex PCR. The profile shows 50,000 or so clones, around 85% of them singletons. This specimen consisted of CD8+ T cells from blood, obtained 12 months after liver transplant. These receptors were taken from a human patient who received a liver transplant. T cells may partly derive from the graft donor.

The chain has TRBV9 and TRBJ2-3, with 9 bases that match TRBD2. The germline CDR1 and CDR2 sequences are SGDLS and YYNGEE. The CDR3 loop spans 15 amino acids. V dropped 0 bases and J dropped 5; count of bases not matched to a gene: 4. The CDR3 sequence: CASSVVAGEVDTQYF. The CDR3 DNA follows: TGTGCCAGCAGCGTAGTAGCGGGAGAGGTAGATACGCAGTATTTT.

The genes are TRBV15 and TRBJ2-1; 8 bases fit TRBD2. Unmatched junction bases numbered 14, after V lost 0 bases and J lost 4 bases. Per the germline V gene, CDR1 is LNHNV and CDR2 is YYDKDF (reference sequence). This CDR3 is 19 amino acids long. The CDR3 DNA follows: TGTGCCACCAGCAGAGATGAACCGGCGGGAGGCCCACTTTACAATGAGCAGTTCTTC. Translation: CATSRDEPAGGPLYNEQFF. Looking up the rest from reference TRBV15 and TRBJ2-1 gives the full variable domain: DAMVIQNPRYQVTQFGKPVTLSCSQTLNHNVMYWYQQKSSQAPKLLFHYYDKDFNNEADTPDNFQSRRPNTSFCFLDIRSPGLGDTAMYLCATSRDEPAGGPLYNEQFFGPGTRLTVL.

The chain links TRBV18 to TRBJ2-7, with TRBD1 identical over 9 bases. The CDR3 runs to 15 residues. CDR1 is KGHSH, CDR2 LQKENI, per germline. V lost 4 bases to trimming and J lost 0 bases; unmatched junction nucleotides: 4. CDR3 bases: TGTGCCAGCTCACGGGACAGGGAGAGCTCCTACGAGCAGTACTTC. It codes for CASSRDRESSYEQYF.

The rearrangement links TRBV5-4 to TRBJ1-1; TRBD1 matches 7 bases. V shed 0 bases and J 10 bases; nucleotides not matched to a gene: 3. The CDR3 has 12 residues. CDR1 SGHNT and CDR2 YYREEE come from the germline V gene (reference sequence). CDR3 DNA: TGTGCCAGCAGCTTGGATGCAGGGGGAGCTTTCTTT. Its translation: CASSLDAGGAFF.

The chain carries TRBV4-1 and TRBJ2-1, with TRBD1 matching 11 bases. CDR3 length: 17 residues. The germline V gene has CDR1 MGHRA and CDR2 YSYEKL. V dropped 0 bases and J dropped 8; count of bases not matched to a gene: 9. The CDR3, as DNA: TGCGCCAGCAGCCAAGATCTGCGGGACAGGGGGTACGATGAGCAGTTCTTC. Residues: CASSQDLRDRGYDEQFF.

The chain has TRBV5-4 and TRBJ2-3, with 8 bases aligning to TRBD2. The V gene's germline CDR1 is SGHNT and CDR2 YYREEE (reference sequence). The length of the CDR3 is 14 residues. V lost 0 bases and J lost 5; bases outside the gene matches: 2. This chain's CDR3 is CASSLGLAGDTQYF. For the CDR3, the DNA is TGTGCCAGCAGCTTGGGGCTAGCGGGAGATACGCAGTATTTT.

This clone was seen only a few times. This chain connects TRBV13 to TRBJ2-2, with D maybe TRBD2 (6 bases). The CDR3 covers 17 residues. V dropped 5 bases and J dropped 1 base, with 17 bases sitting between them. Germline CDR1 PRHDT, CDR2 FYEKMQ (reference sequence). For the CDR3, the DNA is TGTGCCAGCAGCCCAAAATTAGCGGTGAAGAACACCGGGGAGCTGTTTTTT. The encoded protein is CASSPKLAVKNTGELFF.

The chain links TRBV2 to TRBJ2-3, with 13 bases that match TRBD2. V dropped 10 bases and J dropped 0; count of bases not matched to a gene: 10. This CDR3 comprises 17 residues. Germline values: CDR1 SNHLY, CDR2 FYNNEI. CDR3 region: CATSTSGRTRSTDTQYF. In DNA, the CDR3 is TGTGCCACCTCGACTAGCGGGAGGACCAGAAGCACAGATACGCAGTATTTT. The full variable domain, rest sourced from reference TRBV2 and TRBJ2-3, is EPEVTQTPSHQVTQMGQEVILRCVPISNHLYFYWYRQILGQKVEFLVSFYNNEISEKSEIFDDQFSVERPDGSNFTLKIRSTKLEDSAMYFCATSTSGRTRSTDTQYFGPGTRLTVL.

The gene calls are TRBV27 and TRBJ2-5; weak D call: TRBD2 (5 bases). V lost 4 bases to trimming and J lost 1 base, with 10 bases between them. The V gene's germline CDR1 is MNHEY and CDR2 SMNVEV (reference sequence). This CDR3 spans 14 amino acids. CDR3 coding DNA: TGTGCCAGCAGTTCCAGACGGGGCCAAGAGACCCAGTACTTC. Amino acids: CASSSRRGQETQYF.

This rearrangement joins TRBV4-2 to TRBJ1-1; D may be TRBD1 (6 bases). Germline V gene data show CDR1 as LGHNA and CDR2 as YNFKEQ. Between the trimmed V and J ends, which lost 3 bases and 5 bases, there was a span of 10 bases. The CDR3 length is 13 residues. CDR3 DNA sequence: TGTGCCAGCAGCCATCGAGGGGGGACTGAAGCTTTCTTT. Translation: CASSHRGGTEAFF.

V and J are TRBV5-1 and TRBJ1-1; tentative D call: TRBD1 (5 bases). Per the germline V gene, CDR1 is SGHRS and CDR2 is YFSETQ. V lost 6 bases and J lost 6, with 21 bases in between. This CDR3 is built from 15 residues. CDR3 region: CASIPWGSEASEAFF. The CDR3 nucleotides read TGCGCCAGCATCCCATGGGGGTCAGAGGCCTCTGAAGCTTTCTTT.

This clone occurred once. This chain uses TRBV10-2 with TRBJ2-7; D is tentatively TRBD1 or TRBD2 (5 bases each). CDR1 and CDR2 from the germline V gene are WSHSY and SAAADI. The CDR3 loop spans 16 amino acids. V was shortened by 0 bases and J by 7 bases, with 19 bases between the two germline ends. The CDR3 spells CASSESMGVRYKEQYF. CDR3 bases: TGCGCCAGCAGTGAGTCGATGGGGGTTCGGTATAAGGAGCAGTACTTC.

J is TRBJ1-2 and V is TRBV27; the D is unclear. V lost 0 bases to trimming and J lost 6 bases, with 8 bases between them. CDR1 is MNHEY and CDR2 is SMNVEV in the germline V gene (reference sequence). CDR3 length: 13 amino acids. The CDR3 region has the DNA TGTGCCAGCAGTTTATCGGCAAGTAATGGCTACACCTTC. It yields the protein CASSLSASNGYTF.

The gene calls are TRBV19 and TRBJ1-5; no definite D call. The CDR3 totals 14 residues. V was clipped by 2 bases and J by 0 bases, with 5 bases between them. Germline V lookup: CDR1 LNHDA, CDR2 SQIVND (reference sequence). DNA of the CDR3: TGTGCCAGTAGTATACCTTATAGCAATCAGCCCCAGCATTTT. This sequence encodes CASSIPYSNQPQHF.

This clone was observed a single time. This chain uses TRBV27 with TRBJ1-1; D possibly corresponds to TRBD1 (6 bases). The CDR3 is 13 residues long. Germline-derived CDR1 and CDR2 are MNHEY and SMNVEV (reference sequence). V gave up 3 bases and J gave up 5 bases, with 10 bases separating them. The DNA of the CDR3 is TGTGCCAGCAGTTTTATAGGGGGGACTGAAGCTTTCTTT. It translates to CASSFIGGTEAFF.

J is TRBJ2-2 and V is TRBV11-2, with D perhaps given as TRBD1 or TRBD2 (5 bases each). This CDR3 is 15 amino acids long. V lost 5 bases, J lost 5 bases, and 15 bases lay in between. In germline, CDR1 is SGHAT, CDR2 FQNNGV. The CDR3 sequence: CASSPRGRRTGELFF. CDR3 DNA: TGTGCCAGCAGCCCAAGGGGCCGGAGGACCGGGGAGCTGTTTTTT.

The J gene is TRBJ1-1, the V gene TRBV4-2, with 7 positions matching TRBD1. Germline V gene lookup returns CDR1 LGHNA and CDR2 YNFKEQ. The ends lost 0 bases at V and 6 bases at J; junction bases unmatched: 4. The CDR3 totals 14 residues. For the CDR3, the DNA is TGTGCCAGCAGCCAAGATGACAGGGCCGCTGAAGCTTTCTTT. It encodes CASSQDDRAAEAFF.

The chain is built from TRBV7-6 and TRBJ2-7, with 7 bases lining up with TRBD1. V was pared by 4 bases and J by 3 bases, with 9 bases of the junction left unmatched. The CDR3 extends over 15 amino acids. Looked up from germline, CDR1 is SGHVS and CDR2 is FNYEAQ. The DNA for the CDR3 is TGTGCCAGCAGCTCTCCCACCGGGACAGTCTACGAGCAGTACTTC. Translation: CASSSPTGTVYEQYF.

V and J are TRBV4-1 and TRBJ1-1; no firm D call. CDR3 length: 13 amino acids. With 4 bases removed from V and 7 bases from J, the gap between germline ends came to 13 bases. Germline CDR1 MGHRA, CDR2 YSYEKL. As DNA, the CDR3 is TGCGCCAGCAGCCCAAAGATCGGGGATGAAGCTTTCTTT. Translating gives CASSPKIGDEAFF.

The rearrangement links TRBV7-6 to TRBJ2-7; 7 bases line up with TRBD1. CDR1 is SGHVS and CDR2 is FNYEAQ in the germline V gene. This CDR3 is built from 13 residues. After removal of 5 bases from V and 2 bases from J, the junction contained 3 bases not matched to a gene. The CDR3 DNA reads TGTGCCAGCAGCCCGGGACAGACCTACGAGCAGTACTTC. Encoded protein: CASSPGQTYEQYF. The full variable domain, in which reference TRBV7-6 and TRBJ2-7 provide the parts outside the CDR3, is GAGVSQSPRYKVTKRGQDVALRCDPISGHVSLYWYRQALGQGPEFLTYFNYEAQQDKSGLPNDRFSAERPEGSISTLTIQRTEQRDSAMYRCASSPGQTYEQYFGPGTRLTVT.

J is TRBJ2-1 and V is TRBV7-9, with TRBD2 matching 8 bases. There are 16 residues in the CDR3. CDR1 is SEHNR, CDR2 FQNEAQ, per germline (reference sequence). The trim removed 7 bases at V and 7 bases at J, leaving 15 bases unmatched. This CDR3 reads CASTVRGRPGENEQFF. CDR3 in DNA: TGTGCCAGCACCGTTCGCGGGAGGCCCGGGGAGAATGAGCAGTTCTTC. The full variable domain, with the rest looked up from reference TRBV7-9 and TRBJ2-1, is DTGVSQNPRHKITKRGQNVTFRCDPISEHNRLYWYRQTLGQGPEFLTYFQNEAQLEKSRLLSDRFSAERPKGSFSTLEIQRTEQGDSAMYLCASTVRGRPGENEQFFGPGTRLTVL.